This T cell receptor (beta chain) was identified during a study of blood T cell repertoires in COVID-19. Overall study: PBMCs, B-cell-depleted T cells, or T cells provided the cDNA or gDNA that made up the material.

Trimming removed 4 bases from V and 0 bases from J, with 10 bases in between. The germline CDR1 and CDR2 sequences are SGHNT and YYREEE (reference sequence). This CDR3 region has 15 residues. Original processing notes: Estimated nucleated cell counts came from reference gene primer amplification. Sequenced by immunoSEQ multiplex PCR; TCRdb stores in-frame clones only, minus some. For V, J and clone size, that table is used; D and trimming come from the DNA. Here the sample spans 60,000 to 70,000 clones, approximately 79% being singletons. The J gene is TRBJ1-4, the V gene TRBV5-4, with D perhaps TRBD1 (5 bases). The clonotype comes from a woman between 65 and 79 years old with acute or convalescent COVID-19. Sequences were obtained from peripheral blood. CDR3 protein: CASSGTGATNEKLFF. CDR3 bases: TGTGCCAGCAGCGGAACAGGTGCAACTAATGAAAAACTGTTTTTT.